The T cell receptor (beta chain) described here comes from a study of tumour-infiltrating T cells in Burkitt lymphoma. About the study: Survival, overall and progression-free, tracked with productive clonality.

Generated by immunoSEQ multiplex PCR, the TCRdb table keeps only in-frame clones and is missing some. The sample has over a thousand clones, over 85% seen once; the top ten hold around an eighth. Germline V gene sequence: CDR1 LGHNA, CDR2 YSLEER. V shed 0 bases and J shed 5 bases, with 8 bases lying between them. The CDR3 extends over 13 amino acids. The sequence was obtained from a human donor with diffuse large B-cell lymphoma. The material sequenced was tumor tissue. The chain employs TRBV4-3 and TRBJ2-7; D possibly corresponds to TRBD1 (6 bases). The chain's CDR3 is CASSQDGGDEQYF. CDR3 coding DNA: TGCGCCAGCAGCCAAGATGGGGGCGACGAGCAGTACTTC.